The 5 T cell receptor beta chains below were found in one sample sequenced in a study of regulatory T cells in long-lasting Graves disease. Combining iRepertoire HTBI primers with Arm-PCR of CDR3 regions, the authors built TCR beta libraries. TCRdb itself ran the multiplex PCR reads through MiXCR, one entry per CDR3 protein. Here the sample spans around 430,000 distinct CDR3 sequences, around a fifth being singletons. Described time point: persistent/refractory GD, antithyroid drugs over 5 years with positive TRAb. Scientists built the TCR library using RNA that was extracted from PBMCs. This material consisted of peripheral blood mononuclear cells (PBMCs), taken when the disease was refractory, from a patient treated with antithyroid drugs. The receptor set was obtained from a female donor with Graves disease.

The genes are TRBV20-1 and TRBJ2-5; no clear D gene. The CDR3 sequence is 12 residues long. The ends were cut back, 0 bases at V and 5 bases at J, with 7 bases in the middle. Germline V CDR1 and CDR2: DFQATT, SNEGSKA (reference sequence). CDR3 sequence (DNA): TGCAGTGCTAGAGACACGGAGGAGACCCAGTACTTC. This sequence encodes CSARDTEETQYF.

This clonotype was recorded at least ten times. The rearrangement links TRBV27 to TRBJ1-2; TRBD1 might be the D (5 bases). The germline V and J ends were trimmed by 5 bases and 3 bases, with 13 bases remaining between them. The CDR3 is 14 amino acids. Germline CDR1 reads MNHEY; CDR2 reads SMNVEV (reference sequence). The CDR3 sequence: CASSATPGYYGYTF. DNA for the CDR3: TGTGCCAGCAGTGCAACCCCAGGGTACTATGGCTACACCTTC.

This clonotype has a count of ten or more. V is TRBV25-1 and J is TRBJ1-1; D not resolved. This CDR3 comprises 13 residues. The germline V gene encodes CDR1 MGHDK and CDR2 SYGVNS. V was clipped by 2 bases and J by 0 bases, with 4 bases between them. CDR3 nucleotide sequence: TGTGCCAGCAGTGAACCAGTGAACACTGAAGCTTTCTTT. Translated, it gives CASSEPVNTEAFF.

V gene TRBV15 combines with J gene TRBJ1-4; perhaps TRBD1 as D (5 bases). Trimming removed 0 bases at V and 5 bases at J, with 22 bases between. Germline V lookup: CDR1 LNHNV, CDR2 YYDKDF (reference sequence). The CDR3 runs to 19 residues. CDR3 sequence: CATSRDKRRTSPENEKLFF. CDR3 DNA: TGTGCCACCAGCAGAGATAAGAGAAGGACAAGCCCAGAAAATGAAAAACTGTTTTTT.

The V call is TRBV9, the J call TRBJ1-1; D unresolved. The CDR3 has 13 amino acids. V lost 3 bases and J 3 bases, leaving 9 bases between the germline ends. Germline lookup yields CDR1 SGDLS and CDR2 YYNGEE. Here the CDR3 DNA reads TGTGCCAGCAGCGATGTGACGCACACTGAAGCTTTCTTT. Encoded protein: CASSDVTHTEAFF.